This T cell receptor beta chain was identified in a study of T and B cells in COVID-19 patients. A remark on this clonotype: What it recognizes is unknown.

BIOMED2 TRB-A/B primer pools were used in multiplex TRB PCR. Each CDR3 protein is one row after TCRdb ran MiXCR on the multiplex PCR reads. The table includes about 11,000 distinct CDR3 sequences, around 35% detected once. Study observations and caveats: No sequencing was yet done of CD4+, regulatory or CD8+ subsets, or of SARS-CoV-2-responsive or tetramer+ sorted cells.

This CDR3 contains 16 residues. Unmatched junction bases numbered 11, after V lost 7 bases and J lost 2 bases. CDR1 is LNHDA and CDR2 is SQIVND in the germline V gene (reference sequence). TRB was amplified from about 260-540 ng of blood genomic DNA. The material sequenced was blood. The chain has TRBV19 and TRBJ2-7; TRBD1 aligns across 10 bases. This receptor was identified in a human donor with active COVID-19. CDR3 coding DNA: TGTGCCAGTAATTCAGGGACAGGGGCCCCACCCTACGAGCAGTACTTC. It translates to CASNSGTGAPPYEQYF.